Each of the 21 T cell receptor beta chains below was sequenced from the same sample in a study of long-term antiretroviral therapy in people with HIV. With survey level as its setting, the immunoSEQ assay was v3.0. Clones were sequenced by immunoSEQ multiplex PCR, and TCRdb holds only the in-frame ones, with some missing. The sample has around 30,000 clones; approximately 85% are singletons. The sample here was unsorted PBMCs, taken 3 years after starting antiretroviral therapy. All receptors derive from a man in his forties with HIV.

The chain combines TRBV29-1 with TRBJ1-3; the D is unclear. In germline, CDR1 is SQVTM, CDR2 ANQGSEA. The CDR3 is 15 amino acids. V gave up 1 base and J gave up 2 bases, with 12 bases separating them. The CDR3 DNA sequence: TGCAGCGTTGAAGGGCAGTTCCGAGCTGGAAACACCATATATTTT. Translated: CSVEGQFRAGNTIYF.

CDR3 residues: CARELVGGDLLHGYTF. CDR3 sequence (DNA): TGTGCCAGAGAGCTGGTCGGGGGGGACCTCCTCCATGGCTACACCTTC. The V call is TRBV2, the J call TRBJ1-2; perhaps TRBD1 as D (5 bases). CDR1 is SNHLY and CDR2 is FYNNEI in the germline V gene. The CDR3 sequence is 16 residues long. Between the trimmed V and J ends, which lost 9 bases and 6 bases, there was a span of 26 bases.

The gene calls are TRBV7-2 and TRBJ2-5; weak D call: TRBD2 (6 bases). The length of the CDR3 is 16 residues. Trimming left V 5 bases short and J 4 bases short, with 20 bases between. From germline, CDR1 is SGHTA and CDR2 FQGNSA. The chain's CDR3 is CASSRPGGVWGETQYF. CDR3 in DNA: TGTGCCAGCAGCCGACCCGGGGGAGTCTGGGGAGAGACCCAGTACTTC. The full variable domain, its missing parts supplied by reference TRBV7-2 and TRBJ2-5, is GAGVSQSPSNKVTEKGKDVELRCDPISGHTALYWYRQSLGQGLEFLIYFQGNSAPDKSGLPSDRFSAERTGGSVSTLTIQRTQQEDSAVYLCASSRPGGVWGETQYFGPGTRLLVL.

This clone was observed once. This sequence joins TRBV4-1 and TRBJ1-2, with D perhaps TRBD1 (6 bases). This CDR3 is built from 15 residues. Trimming pared 0 bases from V and 8 bases from J, leaving 16 bases between. Germline V gene sequence: CDR1 MGHRA, CDR2 YSYEKL. The CDR3 sequence is CASSQEVQGRWGYTF. In DNA form, the CDR3 reads TGCGCCAGCAGCCAAGAAGTCCAGGGGAGGTGGGGCTACACCTTC.

DNA for the CDR3: TGCAGCGTTCTACCCGGGACACGTACGGTGGGGCAGTTCTTC. It translates to CSVLPGTRTVGQFF. This rearrangement joins TRBV29-1 to TRBJ2-1, with D tentatively TRBD1 (6 bases). Trimming shortened V by 5 bases and J by 12 bases, and 23 bases separated the two germline ends. There are 14 residues in the CDR3. Germline assignment: CDR1 SQVTM and CDR2 ANQGSEA.

This clone was seen once. The chain has TRBV5-6 and TRBJ2-3; D remains ambiguous. V dropped 0 bases and J dropped 2 bases, with 7 bases sitting between them. The CDR3 spans 14 residues. CDR1 and CDR2 from the germline V gene are SGHDT and YYEEEE. This chain's CDR3 is CASSLGLNTDTQYF. The CDR3 region has the DNA TGTGCCAGCAGCTTGGGACTGAACACAGATACGCAGTATTTT. The full variable domain, rest sourced from reference TRBV5-6 and TRBJ2-3, is DAGVTQSPTHLIKTRGQQVTLRCSPKSGHDTVSWYQQALGQGPQFIFQYYEEEERQRGNFPDRFSGHQFPNYSSELNVNALLLGDSALYLCASSLGLNTDTQYFGPGTRLTVL.

This rearrangement joins TRBV19 to TRBJ2-3; 7 bases are shared with TRBD1. With 4 bases clipped from V and 1 base from J, the junction kept 2 bases outside the gene matches. Germline V gene data show CDR1 as LNHDA and CDR2 as SQIVND (reference sequence). The CDR3 has 14 amino acids. The CDR3 DNA follows: TGTGCCAGTAGTAGCACAGGGGGCACAGATACGCAGTATTTT. This gives the protein CASSSTGGTDTQYF.

The chain joins TRBV2 to TRBJ1-4; D may be TRBD1 (5 bases). This CDR3 has 14 amino acids. The V end was cut by 4 bases, the J end by 8 bases, with 14 bases between. The germline gives CDR1 SNHLY, CDR2 FYNNEI. The CDR3 DNA follows: TGTGCCAGCAGTGGCAGGGAAGAAGAGGAAAAACTGTTTTTT. Translating it yields CASSGREEEEKLFF.

V usage is TRBV19 and J usage is TRBJ1-5, with 10 positions matching TRBD1. This CDR3 comprises 17 residues. The V segment lost 7 bases and the J segment 6 bases; nucleotides outside the gene matches: 15. CDR1 is LNHDA and CDR2 is SQIVND in the germline V gene (reference sequence). CDR3: CASTASKGTGAFQPQHF. CDR3 coding DNA: TGTGCCAGTACCGCTTCGAAAGGGACAGGGGCTTTTCAGCCCCAGCATTTT. The full variable domain, in which reference TRBV19 and TRBJ1-5 provide the parts outside the CDR3, is DGGITQSPKYLFRKEGQNVTLSCEQNLNHDAMYWYRQDPGQGLRLIYYSQIVNDFQKGDIAEGYSVSREKKESFPLTVTSAQKNPTAFYLCASTASKGTGAFQPQHFGDGTRLSIL.

CDR3 DNA: TGTGCCAGCAGCATCTCCTACGAGCAGTACTTC. The encoded protein is CASSISYEQYF. The chain couples TRBV11-2 to TRBJ2-7; D not certain. V dropped 5 bases and J dropped 0 bases, with 2 bases sitting between them. The CDR3 consists of 11 residues. The germline gives CDR1 SGHAT, CDR2 FQNNGV.

The genes are TRBV27 and TRBJ2-1, with D unclear. There are 14 residues in the CDR3. V gave up 3 bases and J gave up 12 bases, with 18 bases separating them. Germline V gene data show CDR1 as MNHEY and CDR2 as SMNVEV (reference sequence). The CDR3 spells CASSLVKAVSGQFF. The CDR3 coding sequence is TGTGCCAGCAGTTTGGTAAAGGCGGTCTCGGGGCAGTTCTTC.

The chain employs TRBV6-1 and TRBJ2-5; a possible D gene is TRBD1 (6 bases). From germline, CDR1 is MNHNS and CDR2 SASEGT. The CDR3 sequence is 13 residues long. Trimming took 2 bases from V and 5 from J, leaving 9 bases between them. CDR3 bases: TGTGCCAGCAGTGAATACAGGGCGGAGACCCAGTACTTC. It codes for CASSEYRAETQYF.

For the CDR3, the DNA is TGTGCCAGCAGTACGTTGACTAGCGGGGGGCCCCACGAGCAGTACTTC. Translation gives CASSTLTSGGPHEQYF. The rearrangement links TRBV2 to TRBJ2-7; 13 nucleotides match TRBD2. The length of the CDR3 is 16 residues. Germline V gene sequence: CDR1 SNHLY, CDR2 FYNNEI. Trimming took 5 bases from V and 5 from J; bases not matched to a gene: 9.

The rearrangement uses TRBV6-1 and TRBJ2-7; D may be TRBD2 (6 bases). Germline CDR1 reads MNHNS; CDR2 reads SASEGT. The CDR3 contains 13 residues. The V gene lost 5 bases and the J gene lost 0 bases, with 8 bases spanning the gap. In DNA form, the CDR3 reads TGTGCCAGCAGTCAACTAGCCTCCTACGAGCAGTACTTC. This translates into CASSQLASYEQYF.

The chain joins TRBV27 to TRBJ1-1; 7 positions agree with TRBD1. There are 17 residues in the CDR3. V dropped 4 bases and J dropped 4; count of bases not matched to a gene: 15. In germline, CDR1 is MNHEY, CDR2 SMNVEV (reference sequence). In nucleotides, the CDR3 is TGTGCCAGCAGTTCCTCTCTGGGGACAGCTAGACCCACTGAAGCTTTCTTT. This sequence encodes CASSSSLGTARPTEAFF.

There are a few counts of this clone. V is TRBV6-5 and J is TRBJ2-7; D is unclear. Germline V gene data show CDR1 as MNHEY and CDR2 as SVGAGI. V lost 0 bases, J lost 2 bases, and 11 bases lay in between. The CDR3 contains 15 residues. CDR3 loop: CASSYSTVATYEQYF. The CDR3, as DNA: TGTGCCAGCAGTTACTCGACGGTTGCCACCTACGAGCAGTACTTC.

The CDR3 region has the DNA TGCAGCGTACCTAGCGGGAGCCTCGGGGGGATGCAGTATTTT. This translates into CSVPSGSLGGMQYF. The gene calls are TRBV29-1 and TRBJ2-3, with 10 bases fitting TRBD2. The CDR3 contains 14 residues. The ends lost 6 bases at V and 11 bases at J; junction bases unmatched: 14. Germline V gene sequence: CDR1 SQVTM, CDR2 ANQGSEA.

J is TRBJ1-1 and V is TRBV5-4; TRBD1 aligns across 10 bases. The V and J ends lost 3 bases and 7 bases, in that order; junction bases with no gene match: 6. The germline CDR1 and CDR2 sequences are SGHNT and YYREEE (reference sequence). The CDR3 loop spans 14 amino acids. The CDR3 reads CASSSGTGEFEAFF. DNA for the CDR3: TGTGCCAGCAGCTCTGGGACAGGGGAATTTGAAGCTTTCTTT.

The chain uses TRBV7-9 and TRBJ1-4; 9 nucleotides agree with TRBD1. Trimming took 5 bases from V and 5 from J; bases not matched to a gene: 6. The CDR3 is 15 residues long. Germline lookup yields CDR1 SEHNR and CDR2 FQNEAQ (reference sequence). The CDR3 region has the DNA TGTGCCAGCAGCGGGGGGGACAGGGAGAATGAAAAACTGTTTTTT. Its translation: CASSGGDRENEKLFF.

As concerns this clone: No DNA is shown, since the ends of the CDR3 on it are uncertain; the CDR3 is the one TCRdb lists. This rearrangement joins TRBV28 to TRBJ2-7; whether TRBD1, the table's D call, matches the DNA was not checked. Germline CDR1 reads MDHEN; CDR2 reads SYDVKM. The CDR3 numbers 15 amino acids, ends counted. The CDR3 reads CASSSSGQGFYEQYF.

This clone was counted a few times. The limits of the CDR3 on the DNA are not certain, so only TCRdb's listed CDR3 is given. The chain links TRBV29-1 to TRBJ2-7; TRBD1 was called by the table and not checked on the DNA. Germline assignment: CDR1 SQVTM and CDR2 ANQGSEA. Counting both end residues, the CDR3 totals 16 amino acids. The CDR3 reads CSVIWRGTGAFYEQYF.